This T cell receptor beta chain appears in the sequencing data of a study of blood T cells in healthy people across ages. Regarding the study as a whole: One million T cells yielded diversity estimates that were considered underestimates.

A second PCR of about 7 to 11 cycles used a sample-barcoded 5' primer and a J-beta primer mix. MiXCR was run by TCRdb on the 5' RACE reads, yielding one entry per CDR3 protein. Here the sample spans approximately 400,000 distinct CDR3 sequences, 45% to 60% being singletons. The table lists this clonotype with a few counts. The target antigen is unknown. This sequence may be a read error, since a much larger clone differs from it by one base. The CDR3 sequence is 15 residues long. CDR1 and CDR2 (germline): DFQATT, SNEGSKA (reference sequence). Trimming removed 1 base at V and 11 bases at J, with 23 bases between.

The clonotype originates from a man in his sixties in good health. V usage is TRBV20-1 and J usage is TRBJ2-5; possibly TRBD2 for D (5 bases). The sequencing input was blood. CDR3 in amino acids: CSARAEASPYNEQYF. The CDR3 nucleotides are TGCAGTGCTAGAGCGGAGGCTAGCCCCTACAATGAGCAGTACTTC.